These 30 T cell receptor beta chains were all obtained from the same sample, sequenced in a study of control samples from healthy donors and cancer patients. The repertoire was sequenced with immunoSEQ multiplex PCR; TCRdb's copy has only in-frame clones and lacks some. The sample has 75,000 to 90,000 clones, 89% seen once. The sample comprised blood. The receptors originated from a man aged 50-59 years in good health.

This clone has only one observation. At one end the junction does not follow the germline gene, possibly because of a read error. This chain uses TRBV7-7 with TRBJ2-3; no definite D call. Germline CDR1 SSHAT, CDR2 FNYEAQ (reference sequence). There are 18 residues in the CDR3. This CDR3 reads CASSSENRASKVTDTQYF. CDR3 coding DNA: TGTGCTAGCAGCTCCGAGAACCGGGCCTCAAAGGTCACAGATACGCAGTATTTT.

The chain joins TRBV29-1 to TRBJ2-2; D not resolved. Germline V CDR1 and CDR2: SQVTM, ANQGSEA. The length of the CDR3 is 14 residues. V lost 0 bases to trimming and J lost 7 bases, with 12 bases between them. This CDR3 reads CSVEDKTKGGELFF. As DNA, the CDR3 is TGCAGCGTTGAAGATAAGACGAAGGGCGGGGAGCTGTTTTTT.

The CDR3 protein is CASSRGQGYNQPQHF. The CDR3 DNA reads as TGTGCCAGCAGCCGAGGGCAGGGTTACAATCAGCCCCAGCATTTT. The rearrangement links TRBV9 to TRBJ1-5, with D possibly TRBD1 on 5 matching bases. This CDR3 is built from 15 residues. Germline values: CDR1 SGDLS, CDR2 YYNGEE. The V gene lost 4 bases and the J gene lost 3 bases, with 14 bases spanning the gap.

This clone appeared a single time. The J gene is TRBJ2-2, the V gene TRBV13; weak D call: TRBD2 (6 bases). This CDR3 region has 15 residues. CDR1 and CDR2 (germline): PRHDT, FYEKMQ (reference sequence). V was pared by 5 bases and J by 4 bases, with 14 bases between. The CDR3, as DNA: TGTGCCAGCAGCATCGAGAGGGAGGCCACCGGGGAGCTGTTTTTT. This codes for CASSIEREATGELFF.

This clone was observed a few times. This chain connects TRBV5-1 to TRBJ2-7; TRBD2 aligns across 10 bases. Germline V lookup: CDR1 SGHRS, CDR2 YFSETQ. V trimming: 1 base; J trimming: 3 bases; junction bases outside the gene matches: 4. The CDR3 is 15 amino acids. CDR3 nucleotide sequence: TGCGCCAGCAGCTTGACTAGCGGGGCCTACTACGAGCAGTACTTC. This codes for CASSLTSGAYYEQYF.

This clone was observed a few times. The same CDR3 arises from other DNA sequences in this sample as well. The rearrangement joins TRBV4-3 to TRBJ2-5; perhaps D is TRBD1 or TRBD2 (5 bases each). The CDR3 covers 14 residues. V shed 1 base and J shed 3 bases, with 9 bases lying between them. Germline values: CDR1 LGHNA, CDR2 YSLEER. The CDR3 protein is CASSQGGREETQYF. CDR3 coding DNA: TGCGCCAGCAGCCAAGGGGGACGGGAAGAGACCCAGTACTTC.

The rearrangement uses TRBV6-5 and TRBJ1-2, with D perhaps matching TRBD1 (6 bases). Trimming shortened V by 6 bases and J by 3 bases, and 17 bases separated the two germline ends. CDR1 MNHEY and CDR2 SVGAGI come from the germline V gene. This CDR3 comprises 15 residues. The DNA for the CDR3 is TGTGCCAGCAGGAAAGGTTACAGGGAATACTATGGCTACACCTTC. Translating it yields CASRKGYREYYGYTF.

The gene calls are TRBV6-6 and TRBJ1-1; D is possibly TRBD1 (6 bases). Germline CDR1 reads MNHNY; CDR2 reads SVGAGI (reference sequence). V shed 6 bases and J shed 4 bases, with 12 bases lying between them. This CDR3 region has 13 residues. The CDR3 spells CASSGGAGTEAFF. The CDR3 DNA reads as TGTGCCAGCAGCGGGGGGGCGGGCACTGAAGCTTTCTTT.

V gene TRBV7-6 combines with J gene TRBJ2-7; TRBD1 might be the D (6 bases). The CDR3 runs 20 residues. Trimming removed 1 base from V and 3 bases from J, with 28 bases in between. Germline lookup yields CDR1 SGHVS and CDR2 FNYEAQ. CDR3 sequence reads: CASSLGPQLTGFRMLYEQYF. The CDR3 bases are TGTGCCAGCAGCTTAGGACCTCAACTCACAGGGTTTCGGATGCTCTACGAGCAGTACTTC.

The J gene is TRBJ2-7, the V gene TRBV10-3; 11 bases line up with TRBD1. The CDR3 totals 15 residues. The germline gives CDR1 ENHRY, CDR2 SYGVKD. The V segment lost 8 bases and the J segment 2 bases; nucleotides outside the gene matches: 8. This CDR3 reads CAISFGQGAAYEQYF. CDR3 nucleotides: TGTGCCATCTCATTTGGACAGGGGGCCGCCTACGAGCAGTACTTC.

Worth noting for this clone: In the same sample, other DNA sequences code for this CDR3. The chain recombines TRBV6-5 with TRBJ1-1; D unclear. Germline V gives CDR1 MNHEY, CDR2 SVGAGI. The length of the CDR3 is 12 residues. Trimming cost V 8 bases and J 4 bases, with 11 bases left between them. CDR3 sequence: CASSYLGTEAFF. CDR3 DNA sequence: TGTGCCAGCTCGTATTTGGGCACTGAAGCTTTCTTT.

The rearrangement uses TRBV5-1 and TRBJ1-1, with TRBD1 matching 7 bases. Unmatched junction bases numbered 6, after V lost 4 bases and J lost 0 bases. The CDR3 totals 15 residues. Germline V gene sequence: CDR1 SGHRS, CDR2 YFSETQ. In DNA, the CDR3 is TGCGCCAGCAGCACCGGACAGGCGCTGAACACTGAAGCTTTCTTT. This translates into CASSTGQALNTEAFF.

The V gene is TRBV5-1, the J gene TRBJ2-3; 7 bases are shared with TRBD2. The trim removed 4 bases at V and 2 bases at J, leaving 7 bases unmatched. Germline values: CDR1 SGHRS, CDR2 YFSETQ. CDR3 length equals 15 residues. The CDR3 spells CASSISGGFTDTQYF. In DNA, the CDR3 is TGCGCCAGCAGCATTTCGGGGGGATTCACAGATACGCAGTATTTT.

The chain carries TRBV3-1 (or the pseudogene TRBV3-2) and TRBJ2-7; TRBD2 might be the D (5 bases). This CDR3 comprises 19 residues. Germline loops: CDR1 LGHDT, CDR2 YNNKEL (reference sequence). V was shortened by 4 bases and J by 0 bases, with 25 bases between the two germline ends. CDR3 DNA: TGTGCCAGCAGCCCGACTTTTGGAGGATCCATACGATACTCCTACGAGCAGTACTTC. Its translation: CASSPTFGGSIRYSYEQYF.

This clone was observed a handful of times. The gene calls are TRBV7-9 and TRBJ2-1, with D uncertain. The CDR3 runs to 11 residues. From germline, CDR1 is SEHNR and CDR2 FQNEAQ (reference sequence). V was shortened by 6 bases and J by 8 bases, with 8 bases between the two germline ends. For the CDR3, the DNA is TGTGCCAGCAGGCCGGCGCATGAGCAGTTCTTC. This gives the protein CASRPAHEQFF.

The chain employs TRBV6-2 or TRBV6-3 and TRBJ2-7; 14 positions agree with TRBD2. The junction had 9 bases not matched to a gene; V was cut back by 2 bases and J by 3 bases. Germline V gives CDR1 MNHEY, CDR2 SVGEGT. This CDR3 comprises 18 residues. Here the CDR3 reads CASSYTGLAGGFYYEQYF. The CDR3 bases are TGTGCCAGCAGTTACACCGGACTAGCGGGGGGATTTTACTACGAGCAGTACTTC.

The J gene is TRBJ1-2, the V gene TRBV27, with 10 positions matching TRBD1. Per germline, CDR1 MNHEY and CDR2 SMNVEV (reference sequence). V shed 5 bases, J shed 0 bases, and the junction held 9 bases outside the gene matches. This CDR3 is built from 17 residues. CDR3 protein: CASSPISTGGANYGYTF. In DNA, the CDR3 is TGTGCCAGCAGTCCCATCTCGACAGGGGGCGCTAACTATGGCTACACCTTC.

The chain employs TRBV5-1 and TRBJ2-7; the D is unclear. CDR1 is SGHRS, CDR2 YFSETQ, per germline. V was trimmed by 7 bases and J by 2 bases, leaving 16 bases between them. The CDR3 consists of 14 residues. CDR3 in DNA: TGCGCCAGCGGCGACCTCCAGGTCCCCTACGAGCAGTACTTC. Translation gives CASGDLQVPYEQYF.

The CDR3 nucleotides read TGTGCCAGCAGCCTCGGGACAGTTAATTCACCCCTCCACTTT. Residues: CASSLGTVNSPLHF. This sequence joins TRBV6-6 and TRBJ1-6, with 7 positions matching TRBD1. The V gene end was trimmed by 6 bases and the J gene end by 6 bases; junction bases not matched to a gene: 5. The CDR3 is 14 amino acids. Germline V gene lookup returns CDR1 MNHNY and CDR2 SVGAGI (reference sequence).

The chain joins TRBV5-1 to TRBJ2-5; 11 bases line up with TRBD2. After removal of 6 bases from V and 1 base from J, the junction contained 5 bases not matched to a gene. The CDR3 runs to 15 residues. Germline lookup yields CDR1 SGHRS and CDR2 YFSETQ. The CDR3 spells CASTGGTSGQETQYF. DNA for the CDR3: TGCGCCAGCACTGGCGGGACTAGCGGCCAAGAGACCCAGTACTTC.

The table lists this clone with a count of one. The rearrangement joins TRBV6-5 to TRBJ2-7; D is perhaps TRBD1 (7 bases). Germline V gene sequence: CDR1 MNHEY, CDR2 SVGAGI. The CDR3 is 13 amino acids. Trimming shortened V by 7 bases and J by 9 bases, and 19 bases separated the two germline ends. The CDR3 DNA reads TGTGCCAGCATCCGGGGCAGGGGGGAATCGCAGTACTTC. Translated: CASIRGRGESQYF.

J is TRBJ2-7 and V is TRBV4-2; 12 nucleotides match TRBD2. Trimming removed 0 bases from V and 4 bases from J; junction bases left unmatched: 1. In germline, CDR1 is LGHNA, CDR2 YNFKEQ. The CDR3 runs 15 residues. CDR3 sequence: CASSQDLAGGYEQYF. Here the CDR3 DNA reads TGTGCCAGCAGCCAAGACCTAGCGGGGGGGTACGAGCAGTACTTC.

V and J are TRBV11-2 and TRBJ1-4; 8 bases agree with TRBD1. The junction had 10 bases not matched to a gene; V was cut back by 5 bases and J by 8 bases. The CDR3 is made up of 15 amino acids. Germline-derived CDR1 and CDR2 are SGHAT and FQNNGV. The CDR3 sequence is CASSHGTGIKEKLFF. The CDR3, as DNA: TGTGCCAGCAGCCATGGGACAGGTATAAAAGAAAAACTGTTTTTT.

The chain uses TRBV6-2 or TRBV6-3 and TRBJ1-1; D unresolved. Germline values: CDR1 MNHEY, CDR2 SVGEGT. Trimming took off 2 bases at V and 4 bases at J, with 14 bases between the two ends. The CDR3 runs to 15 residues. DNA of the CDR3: TGTGCCAGCAGTTACGGCCGTATAGGCAGCACTGAAGCTTTCTTT. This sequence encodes CASSYGRIGSTEAFF.

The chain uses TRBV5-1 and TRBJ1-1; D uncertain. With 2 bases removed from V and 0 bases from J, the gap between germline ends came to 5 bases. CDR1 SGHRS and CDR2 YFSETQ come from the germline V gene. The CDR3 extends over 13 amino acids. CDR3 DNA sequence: TGCGCCAGCAGCTTTTTTGTGAACACTGAAGCTTTCTTT. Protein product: CASSFFVNTEAFF.

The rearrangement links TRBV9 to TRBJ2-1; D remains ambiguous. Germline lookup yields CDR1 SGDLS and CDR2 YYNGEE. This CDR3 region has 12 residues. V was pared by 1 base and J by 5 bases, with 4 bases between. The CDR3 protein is CASSVWDNEQFF. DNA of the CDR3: TGTGCCAGCAGCGTATGGGACAATGAGCAGTTCTTC. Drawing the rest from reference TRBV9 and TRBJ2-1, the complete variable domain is DSGVTQTPKHLITATGQRVTLRCSPRSGDLSVYWYQQSLDQGLQFLIQYYNGEERAKGNILERFSAQQFPDLHSELNLSSLELGDSALYFCASSVWDNEQFFGPGTRLTVL.

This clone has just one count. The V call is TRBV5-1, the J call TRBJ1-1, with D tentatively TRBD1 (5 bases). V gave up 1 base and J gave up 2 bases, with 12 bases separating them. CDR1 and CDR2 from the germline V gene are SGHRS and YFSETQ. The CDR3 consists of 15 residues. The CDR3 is CASSLSAGINTEAFF. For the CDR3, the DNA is TGCGCCAGCAGCTTGTCGGCAGGGATAAACACTGAAGCTTTCTTT.

This chain's CDR3 is CASSSTTGSYNSPLHF. As DNA, the CDR3 is TGTGCCAGCAGCTCCACGACAGGGTCCTATAATTCACCCCTCCACTTT. V is TRBV7-6 and J is TRBJ1-6, with 7 positions matching TRBD1. The CDR3 is 16 residues long. Germline V lookup: CDR1 SGHVS, CDR2 FNYEAQ. V shed 4 bases, J shed 1 base, and the junction held 4 bases outside the gene matches.

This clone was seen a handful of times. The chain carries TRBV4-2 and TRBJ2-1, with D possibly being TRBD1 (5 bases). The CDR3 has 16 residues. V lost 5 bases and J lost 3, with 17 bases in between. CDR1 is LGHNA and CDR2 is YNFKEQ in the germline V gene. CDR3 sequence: CASSKLTVLNYNEQFF. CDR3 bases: TGTGCCAGCAGCAAGCTGACAGTCCTAAACTACAATGAGCAGTTCTTC.

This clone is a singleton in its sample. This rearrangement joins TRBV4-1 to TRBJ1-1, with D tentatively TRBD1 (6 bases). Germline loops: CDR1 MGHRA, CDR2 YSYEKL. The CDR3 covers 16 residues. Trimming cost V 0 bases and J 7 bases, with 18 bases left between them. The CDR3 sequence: CASSQDSGWGAVEAFF. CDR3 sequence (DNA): TGCGCCAGCAGCCAAGATTCAGGATGGGGGGCGGTTGAAGCTTTCTTT.